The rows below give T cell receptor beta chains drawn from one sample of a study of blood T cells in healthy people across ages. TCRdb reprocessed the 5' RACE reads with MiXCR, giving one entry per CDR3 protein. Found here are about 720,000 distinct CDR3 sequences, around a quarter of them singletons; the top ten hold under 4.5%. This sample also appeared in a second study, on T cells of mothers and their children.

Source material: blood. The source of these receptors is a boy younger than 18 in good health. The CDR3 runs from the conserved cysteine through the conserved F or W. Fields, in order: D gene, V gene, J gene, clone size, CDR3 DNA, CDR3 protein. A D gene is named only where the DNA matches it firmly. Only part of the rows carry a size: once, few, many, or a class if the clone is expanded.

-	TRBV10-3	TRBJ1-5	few	TGTGCCATCAGTGGAGGGGACCGAACCAGCAATCAGCCCCAGCATTTT	CAISGGDRTSNQPQHF
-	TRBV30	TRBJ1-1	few	TGTGCCTCGGACGGACTAGTGGGGACTGAAGCTTTCTTT	CASDGLVGTEAFF
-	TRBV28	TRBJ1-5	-	TGTGCCAGCAGGTTTCCGGGGGCCGGGCAGCCCCAGCATTTT	CASRFPGAGQPQHF
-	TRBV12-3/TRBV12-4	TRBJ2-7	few	TGTGCCAGCAGTTTACGGAGGTACGAGCAGTACTTC	CASSLRRYEQYF
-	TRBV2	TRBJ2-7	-	TGTGCCAGCAGTGAGGTGTTGGACAACTCCTACGAGCAGTACTTC	CASSEVLDNSYEQYF
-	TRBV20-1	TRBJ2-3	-	TGCAGTGCTAGAGTAGCAGCGGACACAGATACGCAGTATTTT	CSARVAADTDTQYF
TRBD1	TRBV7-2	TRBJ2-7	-	TGTGCCAGCAGCGCCGGACAGGGGAGGTTGGACGAGCAGTACTTC	CASSAGQGRLDEQYF
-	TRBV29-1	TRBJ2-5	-	TGCAGCGTGAACCTACAGGGGCGCCAGGGGGGCCAGTACTTC	CSVNLQGRQGGQYF
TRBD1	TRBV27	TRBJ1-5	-	TGTGCCAGCAGTTTCGGACAGGGGGTACAGCCCCAGCATTTT	CASSFGQGVQPQHF
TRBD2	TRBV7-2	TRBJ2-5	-	TGTGCCAGCAGCTCCGGGACTAGCGGGACCTACCAAGAGACCCAGTACTTC	CASSSGTSGTYQETQYF
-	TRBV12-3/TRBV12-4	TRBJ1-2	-	TGTGCCAGCAGTTTCAGGGATGACTATGGCTACACCTTC	CASSFRDDYGYTF